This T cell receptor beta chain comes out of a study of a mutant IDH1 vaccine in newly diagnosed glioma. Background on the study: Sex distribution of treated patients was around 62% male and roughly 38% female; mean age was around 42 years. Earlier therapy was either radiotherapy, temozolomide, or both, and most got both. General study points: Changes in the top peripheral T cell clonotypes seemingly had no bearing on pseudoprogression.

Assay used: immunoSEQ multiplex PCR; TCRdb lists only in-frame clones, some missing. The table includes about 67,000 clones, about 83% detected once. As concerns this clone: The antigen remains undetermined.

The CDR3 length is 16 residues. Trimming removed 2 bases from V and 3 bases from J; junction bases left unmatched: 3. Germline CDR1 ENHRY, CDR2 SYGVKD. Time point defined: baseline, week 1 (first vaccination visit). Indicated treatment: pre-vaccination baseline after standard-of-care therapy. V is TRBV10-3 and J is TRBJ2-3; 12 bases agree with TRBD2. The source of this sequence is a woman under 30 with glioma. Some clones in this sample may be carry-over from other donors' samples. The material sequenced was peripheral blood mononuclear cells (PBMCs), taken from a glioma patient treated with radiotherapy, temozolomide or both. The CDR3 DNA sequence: TGTGCCATCAGTGAGGAACTAGCGGGAGGTACAGATACGCAGTATTTT. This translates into CAISEELAGGTDTQYF.